This T cell receptor (beta chain) is from a study of blood T cells in healthy people across ages. Study outcomes and limitations: Long-lived donors exceeded aged donors in naive CD4+ cells and diversity.

Turning to this clonotype: No antigen is known for it.

A sample-barcoded 5' primer and a J-beta primer mix were used in a second PCR of roughly 7 to 11 cycles. TCRdb used MiXCR to reprocess the 5' RACE reads, holding one entry per CDR3 protein. The table has 900,000 to 950,000 distinct CDR3 sequences, about 27% seen once. The germline gives CDR1 SGHTA, CDR2 FQGNSA. The CDR3 length is 16 residues. V shed 2 bases and J 5 bases; nucleotides not matched to a gene: 7. The sample providers were healthy Caucasian people from Russia, aged roughly 6 to 95. The data were also submitted as part of a second study, on T cells of mothers and their children. That source reports: A few mothers and their six children, all healthy Caucasians, donated.

The receptor was derived from a woman in her thirties or forties in good health. What was sequenced was blood. V is TRBV7-2 and J is TRBJ2-5; 11 bases fit TRBD2. Here the CDR3 DNA reads TGTGCCAGCAGCTTACTTACTAGCGGGGGTTTGGAGACCCAGTACTTC. This sequence encodes CASSLLTSGGLETQYF.